This T cell receptor (beta chain) was sequenced for a study of blood T cell repertoires in COVID-19. On the study more broadly: The study drew acute and convalescent COVID-19 samples from the United States, Italy and Spain. T cells, B-cell-depleted T cells, or PBMCs supplied cDNA or gDNA.

Authors' methods: Researchers report that nucleated cell counts were estimated from reference gene primer amplification. Clones were read by immunoSEQ multiplex PCR, and TCRdb kept only the in-frame ones, dropping some. Clonal size and the V and J genes are those of that table, whereas D and trimming came from the DNA. The sample carries 95,000 to 150,000 clones, about 80% recorded once. This CDR3 contains 14 residues. Per germline, CDR1 SGDLS and CDR2 YYNGEE. With V trimmed by 2 bases and J by 0 bases, 2 bases remained unmatched. Sequencing used peripheral blood. The rearrangement links TRBV9 to TRBJ2-7, with 7 bases matching TRBD1. This receptor was taken from a woman of 80 years or more with acute or convalescent COVID-19. CDR3 sequence (DNA): TGTGCCAGCAGCGTCGGGGACAGCTCCTACGAGCAGTACTTC. Translated, it gives CASSVGDSSYEQYF.